The sequence of this T cell receptor (beta chain) was determined in a study of Tregs in tolerant kidney transplant recipients. Findings and caveats of the study: This study did not directly address biological reproducibility.

There are a few counts of this clone. The antigen is undetermined. Some clones are missing from TCRdb's copy, which holds only in-frame ones; the method was immunoSEQ multiplex PCR. This sample carries about 46,000 clones, 75% to 95% of them seen once, and the ten largest clones take 0.7%. The sequence came from a human donor in good health. The sample consisted of Tregs from blood.

In DNA form, the CDR3 reads TGTGCCAGCAGCCCCCGCCCGGGACGCTCCTACGAGCAGTACTTC. This gives the protein CASSPRPGRSYEQYF. V and J are TRBV7-8 and TRBJ2-7; D is perhaps TRBD1 or TRBD2 (5 bases each). With 5 bases removed from V and 0 bases from J, the gap between germline ends came to 14 bases. The CDR3 contains 15 residues. Germline V lookup: CDR1 SGHVS, CDR2 FQNEAQ.